The 2 T cell receptor beta chains presented below share a single source sample, sequenced in a study of identical twins. TCRdb reprocessed the 5' RACE reads via MiXCR and lists one record per CDR3 protein. The sample lists roughly 250,000 distinct CDR3 sequences; 6% to 8.5% were seen once. Another study also made use of these data, one on yellow fever vaccine responses in identical twins.

The sequencing sample was made of CD8+ T cells sorted from blood. The source of these receptors is a woman aged 18-29 years in good health.

This clonotype was seen ten or more times. This sequence joins TRBV15 and TRBJ1-1; 7 nucleotides agree with TRBD1. The CDR3 consists of 17 residues. Germline V gives CDR1 LNHNV, CDR2 YYDKDF (reference sequence). V shed 9 bases, J shed 1 base, and the junction held 17 bases outside the gene matches. The CDR3 here is CATTPKTGAGGNTEAFF. The CDR3 nucleotides are TGTGCCACGACGCCCAAAACAGGGGCGGGGGGGAACACTGAAGCTTTCTTT.

This clonotype was detected many times. The chain joins TRBV6-5 to TRBJ1-1; 7 bases fit TRBD1. Germline V gives CDR1 MNHEY, CDR2 SVGAGI. CDR3 length: 15 amino acids. Trimming took 2 bases from V and 7 from J; bases not matched to a gene: 10. The CDR3 region is CASSYTTGERGEAFF. The CDR3 DNA is TGTGCCAGCAGTTACACTACAGGGGAGAGGGGTGAAGCTTTCTTT.